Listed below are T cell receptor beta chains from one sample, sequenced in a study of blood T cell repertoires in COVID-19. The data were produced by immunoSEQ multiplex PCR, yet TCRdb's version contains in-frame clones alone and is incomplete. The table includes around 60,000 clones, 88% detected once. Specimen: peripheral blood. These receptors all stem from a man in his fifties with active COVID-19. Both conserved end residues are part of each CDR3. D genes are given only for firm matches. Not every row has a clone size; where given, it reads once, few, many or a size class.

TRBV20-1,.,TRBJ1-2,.,CSASLSDYGYTF,TGCAGTGCTAGTCTCAGTGACTATGGCTACACCTTC
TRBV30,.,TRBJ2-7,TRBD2,CAWSRRGEQYF,TGTGCCTGGAGTAGGCGGGGGGAGCAGTACTTC
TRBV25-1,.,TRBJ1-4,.,CASSEWGDEKLFF,TGTGCCAGCAGTGAATGGGGGGATGAAAAACTGTTTTTT
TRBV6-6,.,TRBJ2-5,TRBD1,CASSYSPVGGRETQYF,TGTGCCAGCAGTTACTCCCCGGTAGGGGGCAGGGAGACCCAGTACTTC
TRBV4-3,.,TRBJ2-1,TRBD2,CASSLALAGGRNEQFF,TGCGCCAGCAGCCTCGCCCTAGCGGGGGGGCGAAATGAGCAGTTCTTC
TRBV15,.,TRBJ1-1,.,CATSRALQGAEAFF,TGTGCCACCAGCAGAGCATTACAGGGAGCTGAAGCTTTCTTT
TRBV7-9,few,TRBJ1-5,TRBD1,CASSLEGGSQPQHF,TGTGCCAGCAGCTTAGAAGGGGGCTCTCAGCCCCAGCATTTT
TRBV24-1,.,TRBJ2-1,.,CATAEGDNEQFF,TGTGCCACCGCGGAAGGGGACAATGAGCAGTTCTTC
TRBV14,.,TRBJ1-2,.,CASSPGGGLPHYGYTF,TGTGCCAGCAGCCCAGGCGGGGGTCTCCCCCACTATGGCTACACCTTC
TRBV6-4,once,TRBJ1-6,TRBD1,CASSRTAGGLSPLHF,TGTGCCAGCAGTCGGACGGCAGGGGGTCTGTCACCCCTCCACTTT
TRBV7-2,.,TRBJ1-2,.,CASTPQTNPNYGYTF,TGTGCCAGCACCCCCCAGACAAACCCTAACTATGGCTACACCTTC
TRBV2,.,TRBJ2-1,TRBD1,CASSFRDRGHNEQFF,TGTGCCAGCAGTTTCCGGGACAGGGGCCACAATGAGCAGTTCTTC
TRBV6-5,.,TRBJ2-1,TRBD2,CATYRRLAGGNEQFF,TGTGCCACTTATCGGCGACTAGCGGGGGGCAATGAGCAGTTCTTC
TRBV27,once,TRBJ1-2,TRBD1,CASSRGGQGHGYTF,TGTGCCAGCAGTCGGGGGGGACAGGGGCATGGCTACACCTTC
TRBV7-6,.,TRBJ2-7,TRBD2,CASSTTSGVGTTEQYF,TGTGCCAGCAGCACGACCAGCGGGGTCGGGACCACCGAGCAGTACTTC
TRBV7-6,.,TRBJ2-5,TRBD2,CASSLDAAGVKETQYF,TGTGCCAGCAGCTTAGATGCCGCGGGGGTAAAAGAGACCCAGTACTTC
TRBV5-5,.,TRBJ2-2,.,CASSFQRAGELFF,TGTGCCAGCAGCTTTCAGAGGGCCGGGGAGCTGTTTTTT
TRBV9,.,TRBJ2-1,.,CASSASGVAYNEQFF,TGTGCCAGCAGCGCCTCAGGGGTGGCCTACAATGAGCAGTTCTTC
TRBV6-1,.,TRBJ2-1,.,CASSETPVRAYNEQFF,TGTGCCAGCAGTGAGACCCCTGTGCGGGCCTACAATGAGCAGTTCTTC
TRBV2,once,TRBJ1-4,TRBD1,CASRPGTGSEKLFF,TGTGCCAGCAGACCCGGGACAGGGAGTGAAAAACTGTTTTTT
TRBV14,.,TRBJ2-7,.,CASSPSFYEQYF,TGTGCCAGCAGTCCCTCCTTCTACGAGCAGTACTTC
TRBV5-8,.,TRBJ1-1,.,CASSFYGGGEAFF,TGTGCCAGCAGCTTTTACGGTGGCGGTGAAGCTTTCTTT
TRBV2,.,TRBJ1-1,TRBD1,CASERQGTENTEAFF,TGTGCCAGCGAACGCCAAGGGACAGAGAACACTGAAGCTTTCTTT
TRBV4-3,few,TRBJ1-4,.,CASSQDHSIEKLFF,TGCGCCAGCAGCCAAGATCACAGCATTGAAAAACTGTTTTTT
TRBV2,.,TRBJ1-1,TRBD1,CASQDRVNTEAFF,TGTGCCTCACAAGACAGGGTGAACACTGAAGCTTTCTTT
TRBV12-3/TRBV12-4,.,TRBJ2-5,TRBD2,CASSWTSKETQYF,TGTGCCAGCAGTTGGACTAGTAAAGAGACCCAGTACTTC
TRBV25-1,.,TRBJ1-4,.,CASSEWGSSATNEKLFF,TGTGCCAGCAGTGAATGGGGCAGCTCAGCAACTAATGAAAAACTGTTTTTT
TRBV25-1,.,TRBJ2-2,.,CASRAPSGEKLAGELFF,TGTGCCAGCAGGGCCCCCTCCGGAGAAAAATTGGCCGGGGAGCTGTTTTTT
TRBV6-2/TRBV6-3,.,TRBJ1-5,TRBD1,CASSKDRGQPQHF,TGTGCCAGCAGTAAAGACAGGGGACAGCCCCAGCATTTT
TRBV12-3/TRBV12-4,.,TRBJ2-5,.,CASSFRGKETQYF,TGTGCCAGCAGTTTTAGAGGGAAAGAGACCCAGTACTTC
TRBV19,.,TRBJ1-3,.,CASSIRGGSGNTIYF,TGTGCCAGTAGTATAAGGGGCGGCTCTGGAAACACCATATATTTT
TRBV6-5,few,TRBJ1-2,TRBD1,CASSYRIRGRTYGYTF,TGTGCCAGCAGTTACCGTATCAGGGGGCGAACCTATGGCTACACCTTC
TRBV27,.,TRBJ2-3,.,CASSLGRDTDTQYF,TGTGCCAGCAGTTTAGGGCGGGACACAGATACGCAGTATTTT
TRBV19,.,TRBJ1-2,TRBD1,CASRTGGASGYTF,TGTGCCAGTAGAACAGGGGGCGCGAGTGGCTACACCTTC
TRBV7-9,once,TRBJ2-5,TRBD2,CASSSEVERGGQETQYF,TGTGCCAGCAGCTCCGAAGTAGAGCGGGGGGGACAAGAGACCCAGTACTTC
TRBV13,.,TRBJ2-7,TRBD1,CASSLGDRYEQYF,TGTGCCAGCAGCTTAGGGGACAGGTACGAGCAGTACTTC
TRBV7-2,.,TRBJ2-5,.,CASSLRSVTETQYF,TGTGCCAGCAGCTTGAGGTCGGTTACGGAGACCCAGTACTTC
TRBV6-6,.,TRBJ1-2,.,CATLLEGGTNYGYTF,TGTGCCACCCTCTTGGAGGGGGGGACTAACTATGGCTACACCTTC
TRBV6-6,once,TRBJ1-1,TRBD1,CASSSPGGRDTEAFF,TGTGCCAGCAGTAGCCCAGGGGGCCGGGACACTGAAGCTTTCTTT
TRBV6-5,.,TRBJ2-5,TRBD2,CASRGGRGATRPQYF,TGTGCCAGCAGGGGCGGGAGAGGCGCCACCCGGCCCCAGTACTTC
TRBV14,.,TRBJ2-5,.,CASSQDGGTVQETQYF,TGTGCCAGCAGCCAAGATGGCGGGACAGTTCAAGAGACCCAGTACTTC
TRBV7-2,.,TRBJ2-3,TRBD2,CASSSGTTKDTQYF,TGTGCCAGCAGCAGCGGGACTACCAAAGATACGCAGTATTTT
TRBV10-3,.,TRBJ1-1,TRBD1,CAISPGQGAHTEAFF,TGTGCCATCAGCCCCGGACAGGGGGCACACACTGAAGCTTTCTTT
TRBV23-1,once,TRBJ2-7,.,CASSPNRWTINSYEQYF,TGCGCCAGCAGTCCTAATCGATGGACTATAAACTCCTACGAGCAGTACTTC
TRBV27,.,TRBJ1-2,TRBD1,CASSPGQGASGYTF,TGTGCCAGCAGTCCGGGACAGGGGGCGTCCGGCTACACCTTC
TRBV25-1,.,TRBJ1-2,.,CASSPQGDGYTF,TGTGCCAGCAGTCCACAGGGAGATGGCTACACCTTC
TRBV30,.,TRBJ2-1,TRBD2,CAWISSGGEQFF,TGTGCCTGGATCTCTAGCGGGGGTGAGCAGTTCTTC
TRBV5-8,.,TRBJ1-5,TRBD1,CASSRGQPNQPQHF,TGTGCCAGCAGTCGGGGACAGCCTAATCAGCCCCAGCATTTT
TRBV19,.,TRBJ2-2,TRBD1,CASSSGQGNTGELFF,TGTGCCAGTAGCTCGGGACAGGGGAACACCGGGGAGCTGTTTTTT
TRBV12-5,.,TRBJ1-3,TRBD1,CASGLVLYPDRGSGNTIYF,TGTGCTAGTGGTTTGGTCCTCTATCCTGACAGGGGTTCTGGAAACACCATATATTTT
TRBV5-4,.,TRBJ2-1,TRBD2,CASSPRTSGYNEQFF,TGTGCCAGCAGCCCCCGGACTAGCGGTTACAATGAGCAGTTCTTC
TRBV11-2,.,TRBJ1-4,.,CASSLGQGSEKLFF,TGTGCCAGCAGCTTGGGCCAGGGTAGTGAAAAACTGTTTTTT
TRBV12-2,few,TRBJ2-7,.,CASRLGTHRGGAYEQYF,TGTGCAAGTCGCTTAGGGACTCACAGGGGAGGAGCCTACGAGCAGTACTTC
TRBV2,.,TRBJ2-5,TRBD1,CASSETGQGAETQYF,TGTGCCAGCAGTGAGACGGGACAGGGGGCGGAGACCCAGTACTTC
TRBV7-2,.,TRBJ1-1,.,CASSLAGREAFF,TGTGCCAGCAGCTTAGCGGGCAGGGAAGCTTTCTTT
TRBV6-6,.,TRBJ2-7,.,CASSKAGEQYF,TGTGCCAGCAGCAAAGCCGGCGAGCAGTACTTC
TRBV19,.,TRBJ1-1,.,CASSIWLTKGDTEAFF,TGTGCCAGTAGTATCTGGCTAACAAAGGGGGACACTGAAGCTTTCTTT